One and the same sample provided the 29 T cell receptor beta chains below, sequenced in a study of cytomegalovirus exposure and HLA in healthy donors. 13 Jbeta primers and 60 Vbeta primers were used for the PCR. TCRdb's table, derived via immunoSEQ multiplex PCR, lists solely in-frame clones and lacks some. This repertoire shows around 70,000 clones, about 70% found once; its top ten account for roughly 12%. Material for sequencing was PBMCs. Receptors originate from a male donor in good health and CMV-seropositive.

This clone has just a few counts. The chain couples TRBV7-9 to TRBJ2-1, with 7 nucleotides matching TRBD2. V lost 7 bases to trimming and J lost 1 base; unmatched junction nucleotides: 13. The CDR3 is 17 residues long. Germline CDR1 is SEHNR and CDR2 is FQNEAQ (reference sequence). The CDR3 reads CASIITGVGGSYNEQFF. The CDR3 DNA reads TGTGCCAGCATCATCACGGGAGTGGGGGGGTCCTACAATGAGCAGTTCTTC.

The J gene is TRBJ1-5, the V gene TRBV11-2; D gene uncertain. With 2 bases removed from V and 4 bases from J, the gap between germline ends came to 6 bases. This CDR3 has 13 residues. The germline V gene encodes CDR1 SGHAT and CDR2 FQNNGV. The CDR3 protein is CASSLHANQPQHF. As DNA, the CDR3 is TGTGCCAGCAGCTTACATGCGAATCAGCCCCAGCATTTT.

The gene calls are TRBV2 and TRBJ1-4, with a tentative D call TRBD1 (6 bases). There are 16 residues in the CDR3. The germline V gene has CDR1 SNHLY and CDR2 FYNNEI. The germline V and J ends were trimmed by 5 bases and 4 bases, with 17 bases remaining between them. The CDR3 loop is CASSYGQSYNNEKLFF. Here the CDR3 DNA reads TGTGCCAGCAGTTACGGACAGTCCTACAATAATGAAAAACTGTTTTTT.

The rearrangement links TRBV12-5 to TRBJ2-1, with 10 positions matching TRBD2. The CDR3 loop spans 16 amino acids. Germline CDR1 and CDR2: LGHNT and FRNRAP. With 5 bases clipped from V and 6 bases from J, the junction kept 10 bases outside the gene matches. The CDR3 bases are TGTGCTAGTGGTCCTCGGGCTAGCGGGAGAACCAATGAGCAGTTCTTC. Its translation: CASGPRASGRTNEQFF.

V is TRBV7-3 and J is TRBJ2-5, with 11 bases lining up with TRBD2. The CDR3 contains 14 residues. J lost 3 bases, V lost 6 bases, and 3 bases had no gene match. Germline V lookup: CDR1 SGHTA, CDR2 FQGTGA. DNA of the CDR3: TGTGCCAGCAGTAATAGCGGGGGGGAAGAGACCCAGTACTTC. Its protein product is CASSNSGGEETQYF.

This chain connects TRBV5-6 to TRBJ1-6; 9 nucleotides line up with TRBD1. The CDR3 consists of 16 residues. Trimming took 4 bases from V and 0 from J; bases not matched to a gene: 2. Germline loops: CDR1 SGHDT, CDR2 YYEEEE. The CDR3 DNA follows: TGTGCCAGCAGCACAGGGGGCGTCTCCTATAATTCACCCCTCCACTTT. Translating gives CASSTGGVSYNSPLHF. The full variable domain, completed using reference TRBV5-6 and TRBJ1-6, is DAGVTQSPTHLIKTRGQQVTLRCSPKSGHDTVSWYQQALGQGPQFIFQYYEEEERQRGNFPDRFSGHQFPNYSSELNVNALLLGDSALYLCASSTGGVSYNSPLHFGNGTRLTVT.

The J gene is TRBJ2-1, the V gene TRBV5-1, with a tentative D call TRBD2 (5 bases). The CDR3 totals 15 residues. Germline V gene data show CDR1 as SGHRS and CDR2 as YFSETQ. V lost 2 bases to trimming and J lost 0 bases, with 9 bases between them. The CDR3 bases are TGCGCCAGCAGCTTACAGCGGAGCTCCTACAATGAGCAGTTCTTC. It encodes CASSLQRSSYNEQFF.

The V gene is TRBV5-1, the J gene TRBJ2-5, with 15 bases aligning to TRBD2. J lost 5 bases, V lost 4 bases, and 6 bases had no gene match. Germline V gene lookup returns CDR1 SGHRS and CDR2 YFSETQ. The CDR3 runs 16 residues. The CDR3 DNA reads TGCGCCAGCAGCGACTCCGGGACTAGCGGGGGGGAGACCCAGTACTTC. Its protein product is CASSDSGTSGGETQYF.

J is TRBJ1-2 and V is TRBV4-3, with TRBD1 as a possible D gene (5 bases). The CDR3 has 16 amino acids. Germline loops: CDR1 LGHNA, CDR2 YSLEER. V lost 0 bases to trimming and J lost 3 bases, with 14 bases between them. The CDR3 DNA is TGCGCCAGCAGCCAAGATCGTGCAGGGCTGGACTATGGCTACACCTTC. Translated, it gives CASSQDRAGLDYGYTF.

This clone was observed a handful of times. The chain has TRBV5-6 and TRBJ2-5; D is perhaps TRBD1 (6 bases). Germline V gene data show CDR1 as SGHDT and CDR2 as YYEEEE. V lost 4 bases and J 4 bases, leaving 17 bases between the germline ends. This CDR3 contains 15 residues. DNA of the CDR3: TGTGCCAGCAGCCCCCAACTGGGGGCAGGAGAGACCCAGTACTTC. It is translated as CASSPQLGAGETQYF.

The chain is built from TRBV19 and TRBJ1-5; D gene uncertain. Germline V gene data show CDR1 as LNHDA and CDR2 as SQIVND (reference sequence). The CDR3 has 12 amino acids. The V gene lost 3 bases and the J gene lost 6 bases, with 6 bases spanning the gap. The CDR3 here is CASSILFQPQHF. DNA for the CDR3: TGTGCCAGTAGTATTCTTTTTCAGCCCCAGCATTTT. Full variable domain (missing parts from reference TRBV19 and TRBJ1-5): DGGITQSPKYLFRKEGQNVTLSCEQNLNHDAMYWYRQDPGQGLRLIYYSQIVNDFQKGDIAEGYSVSREKKESFPLTVTSAQKNPTAFYLCASSILFQPQHFGDGTRLSIL.

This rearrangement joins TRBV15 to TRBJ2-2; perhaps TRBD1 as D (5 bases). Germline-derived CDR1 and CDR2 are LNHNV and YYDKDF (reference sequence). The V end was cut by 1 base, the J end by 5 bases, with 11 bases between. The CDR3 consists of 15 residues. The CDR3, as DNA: TGTGCCACCAGCAGAGGGCAGGGAATAACCGGGGAGCTGTTTTTT. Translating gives CATSRGQGITGELFF.

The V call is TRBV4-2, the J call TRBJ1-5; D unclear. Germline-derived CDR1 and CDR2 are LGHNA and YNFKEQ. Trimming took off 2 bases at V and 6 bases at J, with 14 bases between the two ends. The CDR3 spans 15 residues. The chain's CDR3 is CASSQPGVSGQPQHF. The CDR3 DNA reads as TGTGCCAGCAGCCAACCCGGGGTCTCAGGTCAGCCCCAGCATTTT.

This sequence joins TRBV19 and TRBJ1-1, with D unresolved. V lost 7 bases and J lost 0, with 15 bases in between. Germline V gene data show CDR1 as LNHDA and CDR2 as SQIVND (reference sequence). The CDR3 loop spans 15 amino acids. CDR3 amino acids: CASTPGANLNTEAFF. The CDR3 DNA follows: TGTGCCAGTACCCCGGGAGCCAACCTGAACACTGAAGCTTTCTTT.

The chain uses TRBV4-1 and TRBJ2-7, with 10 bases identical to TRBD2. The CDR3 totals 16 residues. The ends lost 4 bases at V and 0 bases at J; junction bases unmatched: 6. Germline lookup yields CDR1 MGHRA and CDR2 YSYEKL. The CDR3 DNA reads TGCGCCAGCAGCCGCTCAGGACTAGCGGACTCCTACGAGCAGTACTTC. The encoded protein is CASSRSGLADSYEQYF.

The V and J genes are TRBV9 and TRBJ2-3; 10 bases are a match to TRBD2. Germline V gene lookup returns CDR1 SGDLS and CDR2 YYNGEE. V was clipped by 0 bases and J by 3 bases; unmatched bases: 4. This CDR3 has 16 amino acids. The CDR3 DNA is TGTGCCAGCAGCGTAGGGTCTAGCGGGAGTACAGATACGCAGTATTTT. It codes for CASSVGSSGSTDTQYF.

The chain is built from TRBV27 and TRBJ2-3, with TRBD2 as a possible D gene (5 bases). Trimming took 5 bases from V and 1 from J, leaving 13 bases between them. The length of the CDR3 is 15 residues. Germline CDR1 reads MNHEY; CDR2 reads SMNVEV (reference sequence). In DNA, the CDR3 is TGTGCCAGCAGTCGGAGGACGGACGGCACAGATACGCAGTATTTT. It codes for CASSRRTDGTDTQYF.

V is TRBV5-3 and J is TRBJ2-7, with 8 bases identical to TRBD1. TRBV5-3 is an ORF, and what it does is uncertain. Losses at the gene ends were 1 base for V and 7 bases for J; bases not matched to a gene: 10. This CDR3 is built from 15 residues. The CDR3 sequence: CARSLRTGGQPEQYF. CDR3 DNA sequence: TGTGCCAGAAGCTTGCGAACAGGGGGACAACCTGAGCAGTACTTC.

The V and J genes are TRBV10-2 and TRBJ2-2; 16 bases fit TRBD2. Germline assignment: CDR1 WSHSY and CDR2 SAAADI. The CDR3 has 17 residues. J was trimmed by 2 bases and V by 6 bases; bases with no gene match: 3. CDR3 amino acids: CASRGLAGGANTGELFF. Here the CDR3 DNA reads TGCGCCAGCAGGGGACTAGCGGGGGGGGCCAACACCGGGGAGCTGTTTTTT.

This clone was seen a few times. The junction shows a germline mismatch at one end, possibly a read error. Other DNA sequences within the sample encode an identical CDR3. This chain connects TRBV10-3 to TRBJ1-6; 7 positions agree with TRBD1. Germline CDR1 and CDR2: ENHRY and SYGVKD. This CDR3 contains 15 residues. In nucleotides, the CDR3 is TGTGCCATTAGTGAGTTAACAGGGGAGTTGGCACCCCTCCACTTT. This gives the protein CAISELTGELAPLHF.

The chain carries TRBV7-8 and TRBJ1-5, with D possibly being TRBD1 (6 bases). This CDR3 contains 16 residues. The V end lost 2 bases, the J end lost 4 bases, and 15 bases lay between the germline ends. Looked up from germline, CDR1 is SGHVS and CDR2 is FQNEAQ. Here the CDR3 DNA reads TGTGCCAGCAGCTTACGGCCACAGGGAGGGAATCAGCCCCAGCATTTT. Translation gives CASSLRPQGGNQPQHF.

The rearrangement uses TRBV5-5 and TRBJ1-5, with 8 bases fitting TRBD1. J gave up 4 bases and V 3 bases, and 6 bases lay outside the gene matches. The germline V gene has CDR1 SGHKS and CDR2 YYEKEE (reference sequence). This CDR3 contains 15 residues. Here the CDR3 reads CASSSQTGANQPQHF. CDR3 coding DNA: TGTGCCAGCAGCTCGCAGACAGGGGCTAATCAGCCCCAGCATTTT.

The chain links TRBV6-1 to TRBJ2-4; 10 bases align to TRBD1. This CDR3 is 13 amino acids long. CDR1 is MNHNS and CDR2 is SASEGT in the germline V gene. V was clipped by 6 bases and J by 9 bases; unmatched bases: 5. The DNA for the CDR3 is TGTGCCAGCAGGGCAGGACAGGGGGGCATTCAGTACTTC. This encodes CASRAGQGGIQYF.

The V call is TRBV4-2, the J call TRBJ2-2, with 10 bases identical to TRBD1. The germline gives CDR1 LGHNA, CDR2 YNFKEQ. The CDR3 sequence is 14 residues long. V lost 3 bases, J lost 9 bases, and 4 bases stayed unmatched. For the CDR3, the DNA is TGTGCCAGCAGCCACGGACAGGGGGGGAGGGAGCTGTTTTTT. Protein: CASSHGQGGRELFF.

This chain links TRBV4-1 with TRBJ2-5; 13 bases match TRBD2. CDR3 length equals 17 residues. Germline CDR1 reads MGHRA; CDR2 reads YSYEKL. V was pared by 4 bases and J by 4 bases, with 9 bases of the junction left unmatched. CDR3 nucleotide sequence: TGCGCCAGCAGCCTGTTAGGACTAGCGGGAGTTCGAGAGACCCAGTACTTC. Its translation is CASSLLGLAGVRETQYF.

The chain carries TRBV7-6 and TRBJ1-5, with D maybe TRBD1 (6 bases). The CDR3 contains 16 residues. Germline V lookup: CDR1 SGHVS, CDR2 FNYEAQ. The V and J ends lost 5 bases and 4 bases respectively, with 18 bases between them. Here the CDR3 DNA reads TGTGCCAGCAGCCGGCAGGCGGCAGGGGCGAATCAGCCCCAGCATTTT. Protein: CASSRQAAGANQPQHF.

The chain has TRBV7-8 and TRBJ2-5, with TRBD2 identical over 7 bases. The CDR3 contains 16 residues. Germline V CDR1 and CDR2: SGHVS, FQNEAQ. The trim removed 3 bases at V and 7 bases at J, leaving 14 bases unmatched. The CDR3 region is CASSLTPGTISGTQYF. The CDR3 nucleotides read TGTGCCAGCAGCTTGACCCCCGGGACTATTTCGGGGACCCAGTACTTC. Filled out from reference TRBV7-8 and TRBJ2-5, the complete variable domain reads GAGVSQSPRYKVAKRGQDVALRCDPISGHVSLFWYQQALGQGPEFLTYFQNEAQLDKSGLPSDRFFAERPEGSVSTLKIQRTQQEDSAVYLCASSLTPGTISGTQYFGPGTRLLVL.

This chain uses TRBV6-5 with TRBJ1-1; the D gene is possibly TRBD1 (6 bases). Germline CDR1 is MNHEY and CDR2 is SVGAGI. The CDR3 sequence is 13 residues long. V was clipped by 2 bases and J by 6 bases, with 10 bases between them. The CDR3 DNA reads TGTGCCAGCAGTTACGAGGGGGGGGCTGAAGCTTTCTTT. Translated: CASSYEGGAEAFF.

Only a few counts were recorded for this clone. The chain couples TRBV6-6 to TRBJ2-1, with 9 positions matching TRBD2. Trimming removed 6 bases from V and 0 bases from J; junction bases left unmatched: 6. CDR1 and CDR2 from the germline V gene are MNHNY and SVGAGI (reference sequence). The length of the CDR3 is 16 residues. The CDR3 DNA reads TGTGCCAGCAGGGCTAGCGGGACGAGCTCCTACAATGAGCAGTTCTTC. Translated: CASRASGTSSYNEQFF.